The 28 T cell receptor beta chains listed next were all sequenced from one sample in a study of blood T cell repertoires in COVID-19. The data were produced by immunoSEQ multiplex PCR, yet TCRdb's version contains in-frame clones alone and is incomplete. The table records about 140,000 clones, 80% to 90% of them present only once. The sample consisted of PBMCs or T cells enriched from blood (not recorded which). The receptors stem from a woman between 45 and 65 years old with acute COVID-19.

The chain links TRBV7-9 to TRBJ2-4, with 8 bases matching TRBD1. The germline V gene has CDR1 SEHNR and CDR2 FQNEAQ (reference sequence). The CDR3 spans 14 residues. V was pared by 3 bases and J by 5 bases, with 3 bases of the junction left unmatched. The CDR3 nucleotides are TGTGCCAGCAGCTTGACAGGGGCCCAAAACATTCAGTACTTC. Translating it yields CASSLTGAQNIQYF.

The chain uses TRBV7-8 and TRBJ2-7; D perhaps matches TRBD2 (7 bases). The germline V and J ends were trimmed by 7 bases and 7 bases, with 26 bases remaining between them. CDR3 size: 16 residues. Germline values: CDR1 SGHVS, CDR2 FQNEAQ. In DNA, the CDR3 is TGTGCCAGCATCCTGGGGGCTAGCGGATTTTTTGGGGAGCAGTACTTC. The encoded protein is CASILGASGFFGEQYF.

The table lists this clone with a few counts. This chain connects TRBV18 to TRBJ2-1; TRBD2 might be the D (6 bases). CDR3 length: 16 amino acids. The V end was cut by 3 bases, the J end by 2 bases, with 14 bases between. Germline V gene sequence: CDR1 KGHSH, CDR2 LQKENI. CDR3 sequence: CASSPPGRDTYNEQFF. The DNA for the CDR3 is TGTGCCAGCTCACCCCCCGGGCGGGATACCTACAATGAGCAGTTCTTC.

V and J are TRBV2 and TRBJ1-2, with a tentative D call TRBD1 (5 bases). Trimming removed 8 bases at V and 4 bases at J, with 17 bases between. From germline, CDR1 is SNHLY and CDR2 FYNNEI. The CDR3 loop spans 14 amino acids. DNA for the CDR3: TGTGCCAGCGGACGACAGACGAATCCCTATGGCTACACCTTC. The encoded protein is CASGRQTNPYGYTF. Complete variable domain (other parts from reference TRBV2 and TRBJ1-2): EPEVTQTPSHQVTQMGQEVILRCVPISNHLYFYWYRQILGQKVEFLVSFYNNEISEKSEIFDDQFSVERPDGSNFTLKIRSTKLEDSAMYFCASGRQTNPYGYTFGSGTRLTVV.

The CDR3 spells CASSQGVKGRGGTSSYEQYF. CDR3 nucleotide sequence: TGTGCCAGCAGCCAAGGCGTAAAGGGCCGGGGCGGGACCAGCTCCTACGAGCAGTACTTC. The gene calls are TRBV3-1 (or the pseudogene TRBV3-2) and TRBJ2-7; D might be TRBD2 (6 bases). Germline CDR1 reads LGHDT; CDR2 reads YNNKEL (reference sequence). The CDR3 spans 20 residues. Trimming shortened V by 1 base and J by 0 bases, and 25 bases separated the two germline ends.

This chain joins TRBV6-5 and TRBJ2-7; 13 nucleotides agree with TRBD2. Germline V gives CDR1 MNHEY, CDR2 SVGAGI. The V segment lost 6 bases and the J segment 3 bases; nucleotides outside the gene matches: 2. This CDR3 comprises 14 residues. In DNA, the CDR3 is TGTGCCAGCAGGGGACTAGCGGGAATCTACGAGCAGTACTTC. Amino acid sequence: CASRGLAGIYEQYF.

The V gene is TRBV18, the J gene TRBJ2-1; 7 nucleotides agree with TRBD2. Per germline, CDR1 KGHSH and CDR2 LQKENI. The ends lost 2 bases at V and 0 bases at J; junction bases unmatched: 4. This CDR3 is built from 16 residues. CDR3 loop: CASSPSGASSYNEQFF. The CDR3 DNA follows: TGTGCCAGCTCACCAAGCGGGGCTAGCTCCTACAATGAGCAGTTCTTC.

The chain joins TRBV14 to TRBJ2-7, with 12 bases identical to TRBD2. In germline, CDR1 is SGHDN, CDR2 FVKESK. V gave up 4 bases and J gave up 3 bases; unmatched junction bases: 7. This CDR3 region has 16 residues. Written as DNA, the CDR3 is TGTGCCAGCAGCCGAGGATGGACTAGCGGGGTCTACGAGCAGTACTTC. Translating gives CASSRGWTSGVYEQYF. Together with reference TRBV14 and TRBJ2-7, the CDR3 gives the full variable domain: EAGVTQFPSHSVIEKGQTVTLRCDPISGHDNLYWYRRVMGKEIKFLLHFVKESKQDESGMPNNRFLAERTGGTYSTLKVQPAELEDSGVYFCASSRGWTSGVYEQYFGPGTRLTVT.

The rearrangement uses TRBV2 and TRBJ1-5, with TRBD1 as a possible D gene (5 bases). CDR1 SNHLY and CDR2 FYNNEI come from the germline V gene. V lost 3 bases, J lost 7 bases, and 16 bases lay in between. The CDR3 covers 15 residues. As DNA, the CDR3 is TGTGCCAGCAGTGAGATGGGGGGGGACGGGCAGCCCCAGCATTTT. Residues: CASSEMGGDGQPQHF.

The chain combines TRBV3-1 (or the pseudogene TRBV3-2) with TRBJ1-2; D gene ambiguous. The CDR3 runs to 13 residues. CDR1 and CDR2 from the germline V gene are LGHDT and YNNKEL (reference sequence). Trimming left V 2 bases short and J 0 bases short, with 4 bases between. Here the CDR3 reads CASSQPANYGYTF. In DNA, the CDR3 is TGTGCCAGCAGCCAACCAGCTAACTATGGCTACACCTTC.

J is TRBJ2-7 and V is TRBV9, with 8 bases matching TRBD2. Germline V lookup: CDR1 SGDLS, CDR2 YYNGEE. V shed 4 bases and J 0 bases; nucleotides not matched to a gene: 6. CDR3 length: 15 amino acids. Here the CDR3 DNA reads TGTGCCAGCAGCCCTGGGACTAGTCTCTCCTACGAGCAGTACTTC. Its translation: CASSPGTSLSYEQYF.

The rearrangement links TRBV6-2 or TRBV6-3 to TRBJ1-2; D is undetermined. The CDR3 is 14 amino acids. The V end was cut by 0 bases, the J end by 7 bases, with 12 bases between. The germline V gene encodes CDR1 MNHEY and CDR2 SVGEGT. This chain's CDR3 is CASSYSGSVPGYTF. CDR3 nucleotides: TGTGCCAGCAGTTACTCAGGGAGTGTTCCTGGCTACACCTTC.

The chain joins TRBV24-1 to TRBJ2-5, with 10 bases aligning to TRBD2. The CDR3 has 17 residues. Trimming at V came to 0 bases and at J to 1 base, leaving 4 bases not matched to a gene. Germline values: CDR1 KGHDR, CDR2 SFDVKD. CDR3: CATSDLDPSGSQETQYF. The CDR3 DNA sequence: TGTGCCACCAGTGATTTGGACCCTAGCGGGAGCCAAGAGACCCAGTACTTC.

V gene TRBV30 combines with J gene TRBJ1-2; the D gene is possibly TRBD1 (5 bases). V lost 2 bases, J lost 5 bases, and 12 bases lay in between. The germline CDR1 and CDR2 sequences are GTSNPN and SVGIG (reference sequence). This CDR3 is 13 amino acids long. CDR3 residues: CAWSLGGSYGYTF. The CDR3 nucleotides read TGTGCCTGGAGTCTGGGGGGTAGTTATGGCTACACCTTC. The full variable domain, in which reference TRBV30 and TRBJ1-2 provide the parts outside the CDR3, is SQTIHQWPATLVQPVGSPLSLECTVEGTSNPNLYWYRQAAGRGLQLLFYSVGIGQISSEVPQNLSASRPQDRQFILSSKKLLLSDSGFYLCAWSLGGSYGYTFGSGTRLTVV.

V gene TRBV5-1 combines with J gene TRBJ1-6; 7 bases agree with TRBD1. Germline V CDR1 and CDR2: SGHRS, YFSETQ. CDR3 length: 14 residues. V lost 9 bases and J lost 5; bases outside the gene matches: 8. The CDR3 DNA sequence: TGCGCCACCCGAAGGGACAGCGATAATTCACCCCTCCACTTT. Its translation is CATRRDSDNSPLHF. The full variable domain, with the rest looked up from reference TRBV5-1 and TRBJ1-6, is KAGVTQTPRYLIKTRGQQVTLSCSPISGHRSVSWYQQTPGQGLQFLFEYFSETQRNKGNFPGRFSGRQFSNSRSEMNVSTLELGDSALYLCATRRDSDNSPLHFGNGTRLTVT.

J is TRBJ1-3 and V is TRBV29-1; D may be TRBD1 (5 bases). V lost 7 bases and J lost 4, with 11 bases in between. The CDR3 sequence is 12 residues long. The germline CDR1 and CDR2 sequences are SQVTM and ANQGSEA. CDR3 protein: CSGKDIGNTIYF. The CDR3 region has the DNA TGCAGCGGAAAGGACATCGGAAACACCATATATTTT.

This clone came up once. V usage is TRBV2 and J usage is TRBJ2-7, with 9 bases fitting TRBD1. The germline V gene encodes CDR1 SNHLY and CDR2 FYNNEI. V shed 7 bases and J 5 bases; nucleotides not matched to a gene: 9. The CDR3 covers 14 residues. This CDR3 is CASTIGQGFHEQYF. The CDR3 DNA is TGTGCCAGCACTATTGGACAGGGGTTTCACGAGCAGTACTTC.

V is TRBV9 and J is TRBJ2-5, with unresolved D. Trimming removed 3 bases from V and 5 bases from J, with 8 bases in between. In germline, CDR1 is SGDLS, CDR2 YYNGEE. The CDR3 has 12 residues. The DNA for the CDR3 is TGTGCCAGCAGCGCTCCTTCGGAGACCCAGTACTTC. Its translation: CASSAPSETQYF.

Points on this clone: This same CDR3 is encoded by further DNA sequences in the sample. The V gene is TRBV19, the J gene TRBJ2-7, with TRBD2 matching over 10 bases. CDR1 is LNHDA, CDR2 SQIVND, per germline (reference sequence). The CDR3 has 15 amino acids. The junction had 6 bases not matched to a gene; V was cut back by 3 bases and J by 4 bases. CDR3 DNA sequence: TGTGCCAGTAGTATCCAAGCGGGAGGGCGGTACGAGCAGTACTTC. Protein sequence: CASSIQAGGRYEQYF.

With respect to this clone: Germline is not matched at one junction end, which may reflect a read error. CDR3 DNA: TGTGCCAGCAGTCCGACTAGCGGGAGATCCAACTTC. It yields the protein CASSPTSGRSNF. The rearrangement joins TRBV28 to TRBJ2-7, with 12 bases identical to TRBD2. This CDR3 has 12 residues. Per the germline V gene, CDR1 is MDHEN and CDR2 is SYDVKM.

The chain links TRBV11-2 to TRBJ1-2; possibly TRBD1 for D (5 bases). CDR1 and CDR2 (germline): SGHAT, FQNNGV. The CDR3 runs 16 residues. With 2 bases removed from V and 1 base from J, the gap between germline ends came to 14 bases. CDR3 sequence: CASSLTRTTNNYGYTF. The CDR3 nucleotides read TGTGCCAGCAGCTTAACTCGGACAACAAATAACTATGGCTACACCTTC.

J is TRBJ1-3 and V is TRBV2, with TRBD1 as a possible D gene (6 bases). Trimming removed 4 bases from V and 0 bases from J, with 22 bases in between. Germline-derived CDR1 and CDR2 are SNHLY and FYNNEI. This CDR3 is 19 amino acids long. The CDR3 sequence is CASSVRRLQGQFSGNTIYF. The CDR3 coding sequence is TGTGCCAGCAGTGTTAGGAGGTTACAGGGCCAATTCTCTGGAAACACCATATATTTT.

This chain connects TRBV11-3 to TRBJ2-7; TRBD2 might be the D (5 bases). The V end lost 5 bases, the J end lost 4 bases, and 18 bases lay between the germline ends. The CDR3 spans 15 residues. Germline CDR1 and CDR2: SGHNT and YENEEA. The CDR3 DNA sequence: TGTGCCAGCAGCCCCCGTGAGCGGAGGTTTTACGAGCAGTACTTC. This sequence encodes CASSPRERRFYEQYF.

The chain uses TRBV5-1 and TRBJ1-3, with D possibly matching TRBD1 (5 bases). The CDR3 has 16 amino acids. Trimming shortened V by 4 bases and J by 4 bases, and 18 bases separated the two germline ends. Germline CDR1 SGHRS, CDR2 YFSETQ. The CDR3 loop is CASSLDKGVVGNTIYF. As DNA, the CDR3 is TGCGCCAGCAGCCTGGACAAGGGAGTCGTCGGAAACACCATATATTTT.

The chain combines TRBV7-9 with TRBJ1-2, with D maybe TRBD1 (6 bases). This CDR3 has 13 residues. V lost 2 bases and J lost 8, with 12 bases in between. The germline gives CDR1 SEHNR, CDR2 FQNEAQ (reference sequence). The CDR3 is CASSLSGGQGYTF. As DNA, the CDR3 is TGTGCCAGCAGCTTATCCGGGGGGCAAGGCTACACCTTC.

This clone was detected once. This chain links TRBV9 with TRBJ2-5; TRBD2 is a possible D gene (6 bases). CDR1 is SGDLS, CDR2 YYNGEE, per germline. With 0 bases removed from V and 4 bases from J, the gap between germline ends came to 7 bases. The CDR3 runs 13 residues. CDR3 bases: TGTGCCAGCAGCGTAGCAGCGGGAGAGACCCAGTACTTC. Translation: CASSVAAGETQYF.

This rearrangement joins TRBV2 to TRBJ2-2; tentative D call: TRBD1 (6 bases). Trimming stripped 6 bases from V and 4 bases from J, with 9 bases between. Germline V lookup: CDR1 SNHLY, CDR2 FYNNEI. CDR3 size: 13 residues. The CDR3, as DNA: TGTGCCAGCAGACAGGGCACCACCGGGGAGCTGTTTTTT. Its translation: CASRQGTTGELFF.

The V call is TRBV5-1, the J call TRBJ1-6; 8 bases match TRBD1. The germline gives CDR1 SGHRS, CDR2 YFSETQ. With V trimmed by 4 bases and J by 12 bases, 6 bases remained unmatched. This CDR3 has 13 residues. CDR3: CASSTPQGVPLHF. The DNA of the CDR3 is TGCGCCAGCAGCACGCCACAGGGGGTACCCCTCCACTTT.